The clone carrying this T cell receptor beta chain was detected only once. The sample holds other DNA sequences that translate to the same CDR3. V dropped 0 bases and J dropped 2 bases, with 12 bases sitting between them. The germline V gene encodes CDR1 ENHRY and CDR2 SYGVKD. The CDR3 is 16 residues long. Adult Caucasians living in Nashville, Tennessee made up all of the donors. This specimen belongs to a study of shared clonotypes between healthy human individuals. Data came from immunoSEQ multiplex PCR; TCRdb stores just in-frame clones and leaves some out. The sample records millions of clones, 85% to 95% being singletons.

J is TRBJ2-3 and V is TRBV10-3, with D possibly called TRBD1 or TRBD2 (7 bases each). The TCR comes from a man younger than 35 in good health. Sequencing used naive CD4+ T cells sorted from blood. Subset noted: CD45RA+ positively selected. CDR3 amino acids: CAISESSGGATDTQYF. CDR3 DNA: TGTGCCATCAGTGAGTCGTCAGGGGGGGCCACAGATACGCAGTATTTT.